This record covers a single T cell receptor beta chain. This sample is part of a study of OX40 agonist ivuxolimab in advanced cancers. The CDR3 runs to 12 residues. Produced via immunoSEQ multiplex PCR; TCRdb's table is partial and in-frame only. The table lists around 30,000 clones, less than 90% of them singletons. The specimen comprised CD4+ or CD8+ T cells sorted from blood, sampled in a trial of the OX40 agonist ivuxolimab. This sequence joins TRBV21-1 and TRBJ2-1; TRBD2 is the table's D call and was not checked against the DNA. TRBV21-1 has pseudogene status. The clonotype comes from an adult with an advanced solid tumor such as melanoma, head and neck, liver or kidney cancer. The CDR3 bases are TGTGCCAGCAGCAGCAAAGTAATAGAAAAGTTCTTC. It yields the protein CASSSKVIEKFF.